This T cell receptor (beta chain) came from a study of shared clonotypes between healthy human individuals. The assay was run at deep level. The repertoire was sequenced with immunoSEQ multiplex PCR; TCRdb's copy has only in-frame clones and lacks some. The table shows approximately 1,500,000 clones, with approximately 96% occurring only once. Both subsets, CD45RA+ naive and CD45RA-negative memory, were split from the CD4+ cells. As to this clone: The antigen remains unidentified. The sample carries other DNA sequences with the same CDR3.

Whole-study findings and limits: A reduction in generation probabilities was seen for non-shared clonotypes relative to those shared by all four donors.

Trimming pared 1 base from V and 5 bases from J, leaving 5 bases between. Germline V gene data show CDR1 as DFQATT and CDR2 as SNEGSKA (reference sequence). The CDR3 runs to 11 residues. Sample: naive CD4+ T cells sorted from blood. The subset was: CD45RA+ positively selected. The V call is TRBV20-1, the J call TRBJ2-5; D remains unclear. The TCR comes from a man aged 25-45 years in good health. In nucleotides, the CDR3 is TGCAGTGCTAGAGTAGGGGAGACCCAGTACTTC. It encodes CSARVGETQYF.